This T cell receptor beta chain originates from a study of spatial heterogeneity in lung cancer. Germline assignment: CDR1 ENHRY and CDR2 SYGVKD. The CDR3 sequence is 14 residues long. Trimming cost V 0 bases and J 7 bases, with 7 bases left between them. There are many counts of this clonotype. Time point of the sample: blood at routine non-recurrence follow-up after resection. Whole RNA from tumor, nontumor lung or frozen PBMC was sequenced unsorted. TCRdb re-derived calls from the 5' RACE reads in MiXCR, one entry per CDR3 protein. The profile shows over 40,000 distinct CDR3 sequences, over 9.5% of them singletons.

This specimen consisted of PBMCs, obtained at follow-up. This chain links TRBV10-3 with TRBJ1-6; unclear D gene. The TCR was taken from a male donor with early-stage non-small cell lung cancer. CDR3 region: CAISESGMNSPLHF. In DNA form, the CDR3 reads TGTGCCATCAGTGAGTCAGGGATGAATTCACCCCTCCACTTT.